The rows below give T cell receptor beta chains drawn from one sample of a study of patients and donors after allogeneic stem cell transplantation. MiXCR, run by TCRdb on the RT-PCR reads, gives a single entry per CDR3 protein. The sample includes about 960,000 distinct CDR3 sequences, approximately 19% seen only once; the top ten take 5.5% to 6.5%. Sequencing used blood, either unsorted or a sorted T cell fraction (not recorded which). The receptors derive from a human donor who was either an allogeneic HSCT recipient or a stem cell or donor lymphocyte infusion donor (not recorded which). It is not recorded whose cells these are; they may come from a transplant donor. The CDR3 runs from the conserved cysteine through the conserved F or W. A D gene is named only where the DNA matches it firmly. Not every row has a clone size; where given, it reads once, few, many or a size class.

v_gene: TRBV6-2/TRBV6-3
d_gene: TRBD2
abundance: few
j_gene: TRBJ2-7
CDR3aa: CASSYPSGRIYEQYF
CDR3nt: TGTGCCAGCAGTTACCCTAGCGGGAGGATTTACGAGCAGTACTTC

v_gene: TRBV5-1
d_gene: -
abundance: many
j_gene: TRBJ2-3
CDR3aa: CASSLAETDTQYF
CDR3nt: TGCGCCAGCAGCTTGGCCGAAACGGATACGCAGTATTTT

v_gene: TRBV6-5
d_gene: TRBD1
abundance: -
j_gene: TRBJ2-2
CDR3aa: CASSSDRGQVTGELFF
CDR3nt: TGTGCCAGCAGTTCCGACAGGGGGCAGGTCACCGGGGAGCTGTTTTTT

v_gene: TRBV29-1
d_gene: -
abundance: few
j_gene: TRBJ1-1
CDR3aa: CSVVTPAEAFF
CDR3nt: TGCAGCGTTGTCACACCAGCTGAAGCTTTCTTT

v_gene: TRBV21-1
d_gene: -
abundance: once
j_gene: TRBJ1-6
CDR3aa: CASSTWTGTANSPLHF
CDR3nt: TGTGCCAGCAGCACCTGGACCGGGACAGCTAATTCACCCCTCCACTTT

v_gene: TRBV20-1
d_gene: TRBD1
abundance: many
j_gene: TRBJ1-2
CDR3aa: CSARETGMGGYTF
CDR3nt: TGCAGTGCTAGAGAGACAGGGATGGGTGGCTACACCTTC

v_gene: TRBV20-1
d_gene: -
abundance: few
j_gene: TRBJ1-1
CDR3aa: CSAVTGRATEAFF
CDR3nt: TGCAGTGCGGTAACAGGGAGGGCCACTGAAGCTTTCTTT

v_gene: TRBV25-1
d_gene: -
abundance: many
j_gene: TRBJ2-5
CDR3aa: CARGGTETQYF
CDR3nt: TGTGCCAGAGGAGGAACAGAGACCCAGTACTTC

v_gene: TRBV5-1
d_gene: -
abundance: once
j_gene: TRBJ2-1
CDR3aa: CASSFVLGATYNEQFF
CDR3nt: TGCGCCAGCAGCTTCGTACTAGGCGCAACCTACAATGAGCAGTTCTTC

v_gene: TRBV9
d_gene: -
abundance: few
j_gene: TRBJ2-3
CDR3aa: CASSVEAGAVTDTQYF
CDR3nt: TGTGCCAGCAGCGTAGAGGCAGGGGCAGTGACAGATACGCAGTATTTT

v_gene: TRBV7-3
d_gene: -
abundance: -
j_gene: TRBJ1-2
CDR3aa: CASSLGTRVLGYTF
CDR3nt: TGTGCCAGCAGCTTGGGGACAAGGGTTCTCGGCTACACCTTC

v_gene: TRBV20-1
d_gene: -
abundance: few
j_gene: TRBJ2-7
CDR3aa: CSATVGETIISYEQYF
CDR3nt: TGCAGTGCTACCGTCGGGGAAACTATTATATCCTACGAGCAGTACTTC

v_gene: TRBV10-3
d_gene: TRBD2
abundance: many
j_gene: TRBJ2-1
CDR3aa: CAISGLAGGLGGNEQFF
CDR3nt: TGTGCCATCAGTGGACTAGCGGGGGGGCTAGGGGGAAATGAGCAGTTCTTC

v_gene: TRBV9
d_gene: -
abundance: -
j_gene: TRBJ2-6
CDR3aa: CASSGLGSGANVLTF
CDR3nt: TGTGCCAGCAGCGGGTTGGGGTCTGGGGCCAACGTCCTGACTTTC

v_gene: TRBV11-1
d_gene: TRBD2
abundance: few
j_gene: TRBJ2-7
CDR3aa: CASSFPLLSGRAIHEQYF
CDR3nt: TGTGCCAGCAGCTTCCCACTCCTTAGCGGGAGGGCCATTCACGAGCAGTACTTC

v_gene: TRBV9
d_gene: -
abundance: -
j_gene: TRBJ2-3
CDR3aa: CASSVGQSDTDTQYF
CDR3nt: TGTGCCAGCAGCGTAGGACAGTCAGACACAGATACGCAGTATTTT

v_gene: TRBV20-1
d_gene: -
abundance: few
j_gene: TRBJ2-1
CDR3aa: CSAQSGGGSYNEQFF
CDR3nt: TGCAGTGCCCAGAGCGGTGGGGGCTCCTACAATGAGCAGTTCTTC

v_gene: TRBV7-6
d_gene: -
abundance: -
j_gene: TRBJ2-7
CDR3aa: CASSTPRGPVYEQYF
CDR3nt: TGTGCCAGCAGCACACCCCGGGGCCCAGTCTACGAGCAGTACTTC

v_gene: TRBV29-1
d_gene: -
abundance: few
j_gene: TRBJ2-7
CDR3aa: CSVVGGPGGYEQYF
CDR3nt: TGCAGCGTTGTGGGGGGGCCTGGCGGCTACGAGCAGTACTTC

v_gene: TRBV5-6
d_gene: -
abundance: few
j_gene: TRBJ1-6
CDR3aa: CASSFGTSPLHF
CDR3nt: TGTGCCAGCAGCTTCGGCACATCACCCCTCCACTTT

v_gene: TRBV7-3
d_gene: TRBD1
abundance: -
j_gene: TRBJ2-6
CDR3aa: CASSSDRGGANVLTF
CDR3nt: TGTGCCAGCAGTTCGGACAGGGGTGGGGCCAACGTCCTGACTTTC

v_gene: TRBV6-5
d_gene: -
abundance: few
j_gene: TRBJ1-5
CDR3aa: CASSYSNRQPQHF
CDR3nt: TGTGCCAGCAGTTACTCGAATCGTCAGCCCCAGCATTTT

v_gene: TRBV7-3
d_gene: -
abundance: -
j_gene: TRBJ2-1
CDR3aa: CASSLTKALTPVEQFF
CDR3nt: TGTGCCAGCAGCTTAACGAAAGCACTTACTCCGGTTGAGCAGTTCTTC

v_gene: TRBV6-1
d_gene: TRBD1
abundance: -
j_gene: TRBJ1-2
CDR3aa: CASSQTGIPSGYTF
CDR3nt: TGTGCCAGCAGCCAGACAGGGATCCCGTCTGGCTACACCTTC

v_gene: TRBV5-6
d_gene: -
abundance: few
j_gene: TRBJ1-1
CDR3aa: CASTHQGRMNTEAFF
CDR3nt: TGTGCCAGCACTCACCAGGGTAGGATGAACACTGAAGCTTTCTTT

v_gene: TRBV5-1
d_gene: TRBD2
abundance: -
j_gene: TRBJ2-3
CDR3aa: CASSLVRREADTQYF
CDR3nt: TGCGCCAGCAGCTTGGTACGGCGGGAGGCAGATACGCAGTATTTT

v_gene: TRBV5-1
d_gene: -
abundance: many
j_gene: TRBJ2-2
CDR3aa: CASSLAGRNTGELFF
CDR3nt: TGCGCCAGCAGCTTGGCCGGACGGAACACCGGGGAGCTGTTTTTT

v_gene: TRBV2
d_gene: -
abundance: -
j_gene: TRBJ2-3
CDR3aa: CASSVSFTDTQYF
CDR3nt: TGTGCCAGCAGTGTTTCATTCACAGATACGCAGTATTTT

v_gene: TRBV12-3/TRBV12-4
d_gene: -
abundance: few
j_gene: TRBJ2-7
CDR3aa: CASSFLGVGEQYF
CDR3nt: TGTGCCAGCAGTTTCTTGGGGGTGGGGGAGCAGTACTTC

v_gene: TRBV27
d_gene: -
abundance: -
j_gene: TRBJ1-6
CDR3aa: CASRPPLPGRGNSPLHF
CDR3nt: TGTGCCAGCAGGCCTCCTTTGCCGGGCAGGGGCAATTCACCCCTCCACTTT

v_gene: TRBV6-2/TRBV6-3
d_gene: -
abundance: once
j_gene: TRBJ1-5
CDR3aa: CASTPGLSQPQHF
CDR3nt: TGTGCCAGCACCCCCGGGCTATCCCAGCCCCAGCATTTT

v_gene: TRBV14
d_gene: -
abundance: -
j_gene: TRBJ2-3
CDR3aa: CASSRPGPAMNTQYF
CDR3nt: TGTGCCAGCAGCCGACCGGGGCCCGCGATGAATACGCAGTATTTT

v_gene: TRBV20-1
d_gene: -
abundance: few
j_gene: TRBJ2-1
CDR3aa: CSARPASEGQFF
CDR3nt: TGCAGTGCTAGACCAGCTAGCGAAGGGCAGTTCTTC

v_gene: TRBV5-1
d_gene: TRBD2
abundance: -
j_gene: TRBJ2-3
CDR3aa: CASSLGLAGSSTDTQYF
CDR3nt: TGCGCCAGCAGCTTGGGACTAGCGGGATCTAGCACAGATACGCAGTATTTT

v_gene: TRBV4-3
d_gene: -
abundance: -
j_gene: TRBJ2-3
CDR3aa: CASSQELAIDTQYF
CDR3nt: TGCGCCAGCAGCCAAGAGCTAGCAATAGATACGCAGTATTTT

v_gene: TRBV20-1
d_gene: -
abundance: few
j_gene: TRBJ2-7
CDR3aa: CSAPAGRTYEQYF
CDR3nt: TGCAGTGCTCCCGCCGGACGTACCTACGAGCAGTACTTC

v_gene: TRBV10-3
d_gene: -
abundance: -
j_gene: TRBJ1-2
CDR3aa: CAITSLGTTYGYTF
CDR3nt: TGTGCCATCACTTCCCTGGGGACAACCTATGGCTACACCTTC

v_gene: TRBV27
d_gene: TRBD2
abundance: -
j_gene: TRBJ2-1
CDR3aa: CASSYPSSGSGYEQFF
CDR3nt: TGTGCCAGCAGTTACCCGTCCAGCGGGAGTGGGTATGAGCAGTTCTTC

v_gene: TRBV11-2
d_gene: TRBD2
abundance: -
j_gene: TRBJ2-5
CDR3aa: CASSSIWGVAGGGETQYF
CDR3nt: TGTGCCAGCAGCTCAATATGGGGAGTAGCGGGAGGGGGAGAGACCCAGTACTTC

v_gene: TRBV28
d_gene: TRBD1
abundance: -
j_gene: TRBJ1-1
CDR3aa: CASSYTGGHTEAFF
CDR3nt: TGTGCCAGCAGTTACACAGGGGGCCACACTGAAGCTTTCTTT

v_gene: TRBV10-2
d_gene: TRBD2
abundance: few
j_gene: TRBJ2-7
CDR3aa: CASSDVAGGLYEQYF
CDR3nt: TGCGCCAGCAGTGACGTAGCGGGGGGTCTCTACGAGCAGTACTTC

v_gene: TRBV4-2
d_gene: -
abundance: -
j_gene: TRBJ2-5
CDR3aa: CASSPRGGVGETQYF
CDR3nt: TGTGCCAGCAGCCCCCGAGGGGGAGTCGGGGAGACCCAGTACTTC

v_gene: TRBV12-3/TRBV12-4
d_gene: TRBD1
abundance: -
j_gene: TRBJ1-2
CDR3aa: CASSPPLGQGTYGYTF
CDR3nt: TGTGCCAGCAGTCCACCATTGGGACAGGGAACCTATGGCTACACCTTC

v_gene: TRBV11-2
d_gene: TRBD2
abundance: -
j_gene: TRBJ2-7
CDR3aa: CASSGTSGSRSTYEQYF
CDR3nt: TGTGCCAGCTCCGGGACTAGCGGGAGTCGGAGCACCTACGAGCAGTACTTC

v_gene: TRBV6-2/TRBV6-3
d_gene: -
abundance: few
j_gene: TRBJ2-1
CDR3aa: CATSRGANEQFF
CDR3nt: TGTGCCACCTCCCGAGGGGCCAATGAGCAGTTCTTC

v_gene: TRBV7-9
d_gene: -
abundance: -
j_gene: TRBJ1-5
CDR3aa: CASQHDSNQPQHF
CDR3nt: TGTGCCAGTCAACACGATAGCAATCAGCCCCAGCATTTT

v_gene: TRBV5-1
d_gene: TRBD1
abundance: many
j_gene: TRBJ1-4
CDR3aa: CASSAGTGWFEKLFF
CDR3nt: TGCGCCAGCAGCGCCGGGACAGGGTGGTTTGAAAAACTGTTTTTT

v_gene: TRBV12-3/TRBV12-4
d_gene: TRBD1
abundance: -
j_gene: TRBJ1-5
CDR3aa: CASSLARGRVQPQHF
CDR3nt: TGTGCCAGCAGTTTAGCTAGGGGGCGGGTTCAGCCCCAGCATTTT

v_gene: TRBV9
d_gene: -
abundance: -
j_gene: TRBJ2-3
CDR3aa: CASSARPWTDTQYF
CDR3nt: TGTGCCAGCAGCGCCCGACCCTGGACAGATACGCAGTATTTT

v_gene: TRBV12-3/TRBV12-4
d_gene: -
abundance: -
j_gene: TRBJ2-6
CDR3aa: CASSLRGAAGANVLTF
CDR3nt: TGTGCCAGCAGTTTGAGGGGAGCCGCTGGGGCCAACGTCCTGACTTTC

v_gene: TRBV18
d_gene: -
abundance: few
j_gene: TRBJ1-1
CDR3aa: CASSPKGTEAFF
CDR3nt: TGTGCCAGCAGCCCCAAGGGGACTGAAGCTTTCTTT

v_gene: TRBV20-1
d_gene: -
abundance: -
j_gene: TRBJ2-7
CDR3aa: CSARGGGDSYEQYF
CDR3nt: TGCAGTGCTAGGGGCGGCGGAGATTCCTACGAGCAGTACTTC

v_gene: TRBV10-3
d_gene: TRBD1
abundance: few
j_gene: TRBJ1-2
CDR3aa: CAISPGQGNGYTF
CDR3nt: TGTGCCATCAGTCCGGGACAGGGCAACGGCTACACCTTC

v_gene: TRBV5-6
d_gene: -
abundance: -
j_gene: TRBJ1-1
CDR3aa: CASSLGLTTGSTEAFF
CDR3nt: TGTGCCAGCAGCTTAGGACTTACGACAGGAAGCACTGAAGCTTTCTTT

v_gene: TRBV28
d_gene: -
abundance: -
j_gene: TRBJ2-2
CDR3aa: CASRMGVTGELFF
CDR3nt: TGTGCCAGCAGGATGGGAGTCACCGGGGAGCTGTTTTTT